The present T cell receptor (beta chain) was sequenced within a study of identical twins. Germline CDR1 and CDR2: MNHEY and SVGAGI. J lost 6 bases, V lost 4 bases, and 9 bases had no gene match. The CDR3 runs to 17 residues. TCRdb redid the calling of the 5' RACE reads with MiXCR, one entry per CDR3 protein. The sample yields approximately 890,000 distinct CDR3 sequences, around an eighth seen once. Healthy Caucasians supplied all donations. These same data were also listed under a study on yellow fever vaccine responses in identical twins.

The chain carries TRBV6-5 and TRBJ2-2; 12 nucleotides line up with TRBD1. This TCR came from a woman aged 18-29 years in good health. The sample taken for sequencing was PBMCs. For the CDR3, the DNA is TGTGCCAGCAGTTCCTATCCCGGGACAGGGGGCCCCGGGGAGCTGTTTTTT. Translation: CASSSYPGTGGPGELFF.